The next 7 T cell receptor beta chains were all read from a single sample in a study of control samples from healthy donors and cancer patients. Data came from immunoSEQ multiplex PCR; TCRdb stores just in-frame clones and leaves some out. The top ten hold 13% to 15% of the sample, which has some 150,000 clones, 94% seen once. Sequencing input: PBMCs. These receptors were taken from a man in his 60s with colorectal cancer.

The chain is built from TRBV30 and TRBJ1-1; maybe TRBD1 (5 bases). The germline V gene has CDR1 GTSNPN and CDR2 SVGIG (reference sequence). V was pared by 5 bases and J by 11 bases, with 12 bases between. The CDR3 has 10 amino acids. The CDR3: CAWLAGVAFF. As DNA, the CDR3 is TGTGCCTGGCTGGCGGGGGTCGCTTTCTTT. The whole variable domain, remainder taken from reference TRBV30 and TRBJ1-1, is SQTIHQWPATLVQPVGSPLSLECTVEGTSNPNLYWYRQAAGRGLQLLFYSVGIGQISSEVPQNLSASRPQDRQFILSSKKLLLSDSGFYLCAWLAGVAFFGQGTRLTVV.

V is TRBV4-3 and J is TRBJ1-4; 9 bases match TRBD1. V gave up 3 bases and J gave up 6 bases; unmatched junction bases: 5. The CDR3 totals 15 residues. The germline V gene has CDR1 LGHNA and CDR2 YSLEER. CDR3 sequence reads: CASSQAGQGYEKLFF. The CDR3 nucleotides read TGCGCCAGCAGCCAGGCGGGACAGGGTTATGAAAAACTGTTTTTT.

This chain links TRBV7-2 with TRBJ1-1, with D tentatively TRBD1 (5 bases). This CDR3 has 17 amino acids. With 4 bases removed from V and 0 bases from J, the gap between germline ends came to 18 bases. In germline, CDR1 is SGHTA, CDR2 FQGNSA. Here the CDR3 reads CASSSGTGPSVNTEAFF. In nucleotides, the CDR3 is TGTGCCAGCAGCTCCGGGACCGGTCCTTCGGTGAACACTGAAGCTTTCTTT.

The CDR3 region has the DNA TGTGCCAGCAGCGATTTAATGAACACTGAAGCTTTCTTT. Residues: CASSDLMNTEAFF. The rearrangement uses TRBV3-1 (or the pseudogene TRBV3-2) and TRBJ1-1; D not resolved. Between the trimmed V and J ends, which lost 5 bases and 0 bases, there was a span of 7 bases. The CDR3 consists of 13 residues. The germline gives CDR1 LGHDT, CDR2 YNNKEL (reference sequence).

The CDR3: CASSPGQNTNYGYTF. The CDR3 DNA is TGTGCCAGCAGCCCTGGACAGAATACTAACTATGGCTACACCTTC. V is TRBV7-2 and J is TRBJ1-2, with a tentative D call TRBD1 (6 bases). In germline, CDR1 is SGHTA, CDR2 FQGNSA. V dropped 5 bases and J dropped 0 bases, with 13 bases sitting between them. This CDR3 spans 15 amino acids.

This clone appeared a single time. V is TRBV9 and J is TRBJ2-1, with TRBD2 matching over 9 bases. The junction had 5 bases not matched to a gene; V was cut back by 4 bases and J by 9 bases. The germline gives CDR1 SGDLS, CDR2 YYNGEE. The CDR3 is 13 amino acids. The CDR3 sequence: CASSLGLAGEQFF. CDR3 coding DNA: TGTGCCAGCAGCTTGGGACTAGCCGGTGAGCAGTTCTTC.

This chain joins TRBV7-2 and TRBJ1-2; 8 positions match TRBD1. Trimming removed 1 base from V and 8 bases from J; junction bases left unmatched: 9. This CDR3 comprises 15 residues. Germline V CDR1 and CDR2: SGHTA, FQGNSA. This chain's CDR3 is CASSLVARGPGGYTF. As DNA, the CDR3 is TGTGCCAGCAGCTTAGTGGCCAGGGGGCCCGGGGGCTACACCTTC. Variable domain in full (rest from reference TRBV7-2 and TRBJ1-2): GAGVSQSPSNKVTEKGKDVELRCDPISGHTALYWYRQSLGQGLEFLIYFQGNSAPDKSGLPSDRFSAERTGGSVSTLTIQRTQQEDSAVYLCASSLVARGPGGYTFGSGTRLTVV.